This TCR beta chain was found in a study of OX40 agonist ivuxolimab in advanced cancers. Study-level information: Of mixed ages from about 20 to 80 and averaging about 65 years, the group was 65% to 85% male.

The germline V gene has CDR1 MNHEY and CDR2 SVGAGI. Trimming removed 2 bases from V and 1 base from J, with 8 bases in between. The CDR3 is 14 residues long. Profiling relied on immunoSEQ multiplex PCR, and the TCRdb table lists in-frame clones only, not all of them. Here the sample spans about 44,000 clones, roughly 90% being singletons. The receptor's source is an adult with an advanced solid tumor such as melanoma, head and neck, liver or kidney cancer. The chain employs TRBV6-5 and TRBJ1-1; D is ambiguous. The input for sequencing was CD4+ or CD8+ T cells sorted from blood, taken in a trial of the OX40 agonist ivuxolimab. In DNA, the CDR3 is TGTGCCAGCAGTTACAACCCGGCGAACACTGAAGCTTTCTTT. Its translation: CASSYNPANTEAFF.